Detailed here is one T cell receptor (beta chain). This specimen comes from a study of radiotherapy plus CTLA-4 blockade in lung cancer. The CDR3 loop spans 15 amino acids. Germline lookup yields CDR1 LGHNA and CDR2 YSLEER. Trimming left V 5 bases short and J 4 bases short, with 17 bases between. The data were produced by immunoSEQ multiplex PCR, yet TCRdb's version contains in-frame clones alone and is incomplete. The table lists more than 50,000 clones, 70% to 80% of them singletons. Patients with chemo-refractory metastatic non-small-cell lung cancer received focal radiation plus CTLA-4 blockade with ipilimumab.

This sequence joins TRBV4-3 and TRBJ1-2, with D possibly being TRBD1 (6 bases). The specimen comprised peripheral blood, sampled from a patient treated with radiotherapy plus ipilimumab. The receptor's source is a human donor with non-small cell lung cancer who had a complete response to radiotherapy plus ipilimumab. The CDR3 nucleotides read TGCGCCAGCAGCTCCGACGAACAGGGCAGCTATGGCTACACCTTC. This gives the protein CASSSDEQGSYGYTF.